The 31 T cell receptor beta chains below were found in one sample sequenced in a study of T cell responses to AZD1222 COVID-19 vaccine. Sequenced by immunoSEQ multiplex PCR; TCRdb stores in-frame clones only, minus some. This sample has 150,000 to 200,000 clones, with roughly nine tenths found just once. The sample in question was peripheral blood, obtained 28 days after the second dose of the MenACWY control vaccine. These receptors all come from an adult who received the MenACWY meningococcal vaccine as a control.

The rearrangement links TRBV6-4 to TRBJ1-1, with D uncertain. Trimming removed 10 bases from V and 5 bases from J, with 20 bases in between. The CDR3 has 14 amino acids. Germline V gene lookup returns CDR1 MRHNA and CDR2 SNTAGT. CDR3 nucleotides: TGTGCCACCAAACCTCTGGCAGGAGGGACTGAAGCTTTCTTT. It codes for CATKPLAGGTEAFF.

The chain uses TRBV30 and TRBJ1-1; maybe TRBD1 (5 bases). Germline V CDR1 and CDR2: GTSNPN, SVGIG (reference sequence). V was shortened by 0 bases and J by 4 bases, with 6 bases between the two germline ends. This CDR3 is 12 amino acids long. This CDR3 reads CAWSVGTTEAFF. CDR3 DNA: TGTGCCTGGAGTGTAGGGACCACTGAAGCTTTCTTT.

The chain recombines TRBV5-1 with TRBJ2-5, with D perhaps matching TRBD1 (5 bases). CDR3 length equals 15 residues. V dropped 0 bases and J dropped 5 bases, with 14 bases sitting between them. From germline, CDR1 is SGHRS and CDR2 YFSETQ. CDR3 DNA: TGCGCCAGCAGCTTGGAAGGACACCTTGCGGAGACCCAGTACTTC. Its protein product is CASSLEGHLAETQYF. Complete variable domain (other parts from reference TRBV5-1 and TRBJ2-5): KAGVTQTPRYLIKTRGQQVTLSCSPISGHRSVSWYQQTPGQGLQFLFEYFSETQRNKGNFPGRFSGRQFSNSRSEMNVSTLELGDSALYLCASSLEGHLAETQYFGPGTRLLVL.

V and J are TRBV7-8 and TRBJ2-1, with a possible D match to TRBD2 (6 bases). The CDR3 is 18 amino acids. Germline values: CDR1 SGHVS, CDR2 FQNEAQ. The germline V and J ends were trimmed by 5 bases and 12 bases, with 32 bases remaining between them. The CDR3 DNA sequence: TGTGCCAGCAGCCCCTTACTAATAACTCCCCTCGGGGGAGTCGCGCAGTTCTTC. It yields the protein CASSPLLITPLGGVAQFF.

The rearrangement joins TRBV3-1 (or the pseudogene TRBV3-2) to TRBJ2-1, with 7 bases aligning to TRBD2. The CDR3 consists of 15 residues. The junction had 10 bases not matched to a gene; V was cut back by 6 bases and J by 5 bases. The germline CDR1 and CDR2 sequences are LGHDT and YNNKEL (reference sequence). CDR3: CASSSSGGGHNEQFF. DNA of the CDR3: TGTGCCAGCAGTTCTAGCGGAGGCGGTCACAATGAGCAGTTCTTC.

This chain links TRBV7-6 with TRBJ2-5, with 8 positions matching TRBD1. The germline V gene encodes CDR1 SGHVS and CDR2 FNYEAQ. V lost 3 bases to trimming and J lost 5 bases; unmatched junction nucleotides: 11. The CDR3 runs 16 residues. In DNA form, the CDR3 reads TGTGCCAGCAGCTTTTCCGCAGGGGGCCGAGGGGAGACCCAGTACTTC. Translation gives CASSFSAGGRGETQYF. Full variable domain (outside the CDR3, taken from reference TRBV7-6 and TRBJ2-5): GAGVSQSPRYKVTKRGQDVALRCDPISGHVSLYWYRQALGQGPEFLTYFNYEAQQDKSGLPNDRFSAERPEGSISTLTIQRTEQRDSAMYRCASSFSAGGRGETQYFGPGTRLLVL.

The rearrangement joins TRBV19 to TRBJ2-5; D not resolved. V lost 3 bases to trimming and J lost 4 bases, with 9 bases between them. The CDR3 is made up of 13 amino acids. Germline loops: CDR1 LNHDA, CDR2 SQIVND (reference sequence). The CDR3 region has the DNA TGTGCCAGTAGTATCAGCGTTGGAGAGACCCAGTACTTC. Amino acids: CASSISVGETQYF.

V usage is TRBV12-3 or TRBV12-4 and J usage is TRBJ2-7, with D tentatively TRBD2 (5 bases). This CDR3 region has 11 residues. The V end lost 9 bases, the J end lost 3 bases, and 9 bases lay between the germline ends. CDR3 protein: CASQRSYEQYF. In DNA form, the CDR3 reads TGTGCCAGTCAGCGGAGCTACGAGCAGTACTTC.

This chain uses TRBV7-3 with TRBJ2-1, with D uncertain. The V gene's germline CDR1 is SGHTA and CDR2 FQGTGA. Trimming removed 3 bases from V and 2 bases from J, with 11 bases in between. The CDR3 is 15 residues long. The CDR3 loop reads CASSLSNTAYNEQFF. The CDR3 bases are TGTGCCAGCAGCTTGTCGAACACCGCCTACAATGAGCAGTTCTTC.

This chain joins TRBV5-1 and TRBJ1-4; TRBD1 matches 11 bases. CDR1 is SGHRS, CDR2 YFSETQ, per germline. The CDR3 has 15 amino acids. J lost 11 bases, V lost 0 bases, and 6 bases had no gene match. In nucleotides, the CDR3 is TGCGCCAGCAGCTTGGTTGGACAGGGGGCGCGCAAACTGTTTTTT. It yields the protein CASSLVGQGARKLFF.

This chain uses TRBV9 with TRBJ2-2, with D uncertain. The CDR3 length is 13 residues. Germline CDR1 SGDLS, CDR2 YYNGEE. Trimming removed 0 bases from V and 6 bases from J, with 6 bases in between. For the CDR3, the DNA is TGTGCCAGCAGCGTAGAACCTGCCGGGGAGCTGTTTTTT. Its protein is CASSVEPAGELFF.

The chain employs TRBV28 and TRBJ1-6, with 9 bases that match TRBD1. Germline-derived CDR1 and CDR2 are MDHEN and SYDVKM. The CDR3 is made up of 16 amino acids. Trimming removed 10 bases from V and 6 bases from J; junction bases left unmatched: 13. The CDR3 region has the DNA TGTGCCATAAGACCGGGACAGGGTCTGATTAATTCACCCCTCCACTTT. Residues: CAIRPGQGLINSPLHF.

This clone was detected once. The CDR3 spells CASSVNPSSYNSPLHF. The CDR3 DNA reads as TGTGCCAGCAGCGTTAACCCCAGCTCCTATAATTCACCCCTCCACTTT. The chain has TRBV9 and TRBJ1-6; D uncertain. Trimming shortened V by 2 bases and J by 0 bases, and 9 bases separated the two germline ends. Germline V gene data show CDR1 as SGDLS and CDR2 as YYNGEE. The CDR3 length is 16 residues.

The J gene is TRBJ1-5, the V gene TRBV28; D possibly corresponds to TRBD1 (5 bases). This CDR3 region has 15 residues. V was shortened by 6 bases and J by 5 bases, with 17 bases between the two germline ends. Germline CDR1 MDHEN, CDR2 SYDVKM. The CDR3 is CASSGGTHRYQPQHF. In DNA, the CDR3 is TGTGCCAGCAGCGGAGGGACGCACAGGTATCAGCCCCAGCATTTT.

The rearrangement uses TRBV30 and TRBJ2-3; weak D call: TRBD2 (6 bases). CDR1 is GTSNPN, CDR2 SVGIG, per germline (reference sequence). CDR3 length: 14 amino acids. V was cut by 5 bases and J by 6 bases, with 18 bases left in between. As DNA, the CDR3 is TGTGCCTGGGGGACGGGGGAAGGAGGGGATACGCAGTATTTT. The encoded protein is CAWGTGEGGDTQYF.

The chain joins TRBV29-1 to TRBJ1-1, with 8 bases aligning to TRBD1. The CDR3 runs to 13 residues. Trimming took 6 bases from V and 1 from J; bases not matched to a gene: 4. Germline loops: CDR1 SQVTM, CDR2 ANQGSEA. For the CDR3, the DNA is TGCAGCGTGAGACAGGGGCGGAACACTGAAGCTTTCTTT. It encodes CSVRQGRNTEAFF.

The chain is built from TRBV19 and TRBJ2-6; weak D call: TRBD1 (6 bases). The CDR3 has 17 amino acids. V lost 6 bases, J lost 0 bases, and 15 bases lay in between. Per the germline V gene, CDR1 is LNHDA and CDR2 is SQIVND (reference sequence). CDR3 region: CASRTRDKSSGANVLTF. The CDR3 DNA reads TGTGCCAGTAGAACCAGGGACAAGAGCTCTGGGGCCAACGTCCTGACTTTC.

This chain links TRBV19 with TRBJ2-5, with D possibly matching TRBD1 (7 bases). V gave up 1 base and J gave up 5 bases, with 11 bases separating them. CDR1 and CDR2 (germline): LNHDA, SQIVND (reference sequence). The CDR3 spans 14 residues. CDR3 sequence reads: CASSIVAGGETQYF. The DNA of the CDR3 is TGTGCCAGTAGTATAGTGGCAGGGGGGGAGACCCAGTACTTC.

V is TRBV30 and J is TRBJ1-5, with 7 bases that match TRBD1. This CDR3 region has 13 residues. CDR1 GTSNPN and CDR2 SVGIG come from the germline V gene (reference sequence). Trimming removed 1 base from V and 7 bases from J; junction bases left unmatched: 4. The CDR3 region has the DNA TGTGCCTGGAGTGGGAGGGGGCGGCAGCCCCAGCATTTT. Residues: CAWSGRGRQPQHF.

This clone was found once. The J gene is TRBJ1-2, the V gene TRBV11-2, with D unclear. CDR3 length: 12 amino acids. Germline-derived CDR1 and CDR2 are SGHAT and FQNNGV. The V end lost 0 bases, the J end lost 8 bases, and 7 bases lay between the germline ends. The DNA of the CDR3 is TGTGCCAGCAGCTTAGAGGGTTGGGGCTACACCTTC. This encodes CASSLEGWGYTF. Together with reference TRBV11-2 and TRBJ1-2, the CDR3 gives the full variable domain: EAGVAQSPRYKIIEKRQSVAFWCNPISGHATLYWYQQILGQGPKLLIQFQNNGVVDDSQLPKDRFSAERLKGVDSTLKIQPAKLEDSAVYLCASSLEGWGYTFGSGTRLTVV.

The CDR3 protein is CASRETGIQNTEAFF. CDR3 bases: TGTGCCAGCAGGGAGACAGGGATTCAAAACACTGAAGCTTTCTTT. The chain combines TRBV2 with TRBJ1-1, with 7 bases fitting TRBD1. Germline V gives CDR1 SNHLY, CDR2 FYNNEI. The CDR3 contains 15 residues. The trim removed 6 bases at V and 2 bases at J, leaving 9 bases unmatched.

The chain couples TRBV7-8 to TRBJ2-7; D perhaps matches TRBD2 (6 bases). V was clipped by 2 bases and J by 4 bases, with 9 bases between them. The CDR3 consists of 13 residues. The V gene's germline CDR1 is SGHVS and CDR2 FQNEAQ. For the CDR3, the DNA is TGTGCCAGCAGCTTAACGGGAGTATACGAGCAGTACTTC. The encoded protein is CASSLTGVYEQYF.

This chain connects TRBV15 to TRBJ1-1, with 11 bases matching TRBD1. J gave up 7 bases and V 3 bases, and 4 bases lay outside the gene matches. This CDR3 has 14 amino acids. Germline assignment: CDR1 LNHNV and CDR2 YYDKDF (reference sequence). CDR3 sequence reads: CATSSGQGANEAFF. The CDR3 DNA reads as TGTGCCACCAGCAGTGGACAGGGGGCTAATGAAGCTTTCTTT.

The V call is TRBV7-2, the J call TRBJ1-6; D uncertain. With 5 bases removed from V and 8 bases from J, the gap between germline ends came to 16 bases. Germline CDR1 is SGHTA and CDR2 is FQGNSA. This CDR3 spans 15 amino acids. This chain's CDR3 is CASSPDVRADSPLHF. The CDR3 coding sequence is TGTGCCAGCAGCCCCGACGTCCGTGCGGATTCACCCCTCCACTTT.

The rearrangement uses TRBV5-1 and TRBJ2-7; D perhaps matches TRBD2 (6 bases). The length of the CDR3 is 14 residues. Germline V CDR1 and CDR2: SGHRS, YFSETQ. The V gene lost 4 bases and the J gene lost 0 bases, with 11 bases spanning the gap. The CDR3: CASSRGTFSYEQYF. The CDR3 DNA is TGCGCCAGCAGCCGCGGGACTTTCTCCTACGAGCAGTACTTC.

The V call is TRBV5-4, the J call TRBJ1-2; a weak D match, TRBD1 (6 bases). The V gene lost 0 bases and the J gene lost 5 bases, with 17 bases spanning the gap. The CDR3 runs 16 residues. Germline V lookup: CDR1 SGHNT, CDR2 YYREEE (reference sequence). The CDR3 protein is CASSLGSTGYPYGYTF. The CDR3 coding sequence is TGTGCCAGCAGCTTGGGATCCACAGGGTATCCATATGGCTACACCTTC.

In its sample, this clone was seen once. The chain is built from TRBV6-1 and TRBJ1-6; 7 bases match TRBD1. The CDR3 spans 15 residues. The V gene end was trimmed by 6 bases and the J gene end by 5 bases; junction bases not matched to a gene: 7. Germline CDR1 is MNHNS and CDR2 is SASEGT. The CDR3 bases are TGTGCCAGCAGCCTCTCCGGGACAGATAATTCACCCCTCCACTTT. Its protein product is CASSLSGTDNSPLHF.

The chain joins TRBV28 to TRBJ1-2, with D possibly being TRBD1 (6 bases). Per the germline V gene, CDR1 is MDHEN and CDR2 is SYDVKM. Trimming removed 6 bases from V and 4 bases from J, with 18 bases in between. The CDR3 loop spans 15 amino acids. The CDR3 nucleotides read TGTGCCAGCAGCACGATGGGGGGGCGCGGCTATGGCTACACCTTC. It codes for CASSTMGGRGYGYTF.

This chain uses TRBV7-9 with TRBJ2-7; 9 nucleotides agree with TRBD2. CDR3 length equals 15 residues. Unmatched junction bases numbered 4, after V lost 4 bases and J lost 0 bases. Germline values: CDR1 SEHNR, CDR2 FQNEAQ (reference sequence). The DNA for the CDR3 is TGTGCCAGCAGCTCGCTAGCGGGAAGCTCCTACGAGCAGTACTTC. Protein sequence: CASSSLAGSSYEQYF.

The rearrangement joins TRBV14 to TRBJ2-3; D is ambiguous. Trimming shortened V by 4 bases and J by 7 bases, and 18 bases separated the two germline ends. CDR3 length: 15 amino acids. Germline V CDR1 and CDR2: SGHDN, FVKESK. The CDR3 is CASSPRGRGLHTQYF. The CDR3 nucleotides read TGTGCCAGCAGCCCCCGCGGTAGAGGTCTTCATACGCAGTATTTT.

In this sample, this clone turned up a few times. The rearrangement links TRBV4-3 to TRBJ1-2; 7 bases agree with TRBD1. Germline assignment: CDR1 LGHNA and CDR2 YSLEER. The CDR3 has 15 residues. Germline trimming cut 4 bases from V and 1 base from J; bases unmatched to any gene: 6. As DNA, the CDR3 is TGCGCCAGCAGCCTTTCCCGACAGGGTAACTATGGCTACACCTTC. Encoded protein: CASSLSRQGNYGYTF.